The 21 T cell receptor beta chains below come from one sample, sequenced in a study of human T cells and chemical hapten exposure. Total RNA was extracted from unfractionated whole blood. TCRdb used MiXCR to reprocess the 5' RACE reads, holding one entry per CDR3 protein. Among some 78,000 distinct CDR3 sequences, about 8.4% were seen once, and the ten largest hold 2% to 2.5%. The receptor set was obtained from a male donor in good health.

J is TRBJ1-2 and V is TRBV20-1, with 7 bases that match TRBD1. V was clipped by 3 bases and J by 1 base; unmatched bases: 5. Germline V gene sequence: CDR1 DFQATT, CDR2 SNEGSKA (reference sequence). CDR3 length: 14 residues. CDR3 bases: TGCAGTGCTAGTTCGGGACAGAGTAACTATGGCTACACCTTC. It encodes CSASSGQSNYGYTF.

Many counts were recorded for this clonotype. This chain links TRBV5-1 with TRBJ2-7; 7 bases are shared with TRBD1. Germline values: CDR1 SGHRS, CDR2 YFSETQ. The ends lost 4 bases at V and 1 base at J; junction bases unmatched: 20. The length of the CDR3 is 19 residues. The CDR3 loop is CASSTPRDRRTGSSYEQYF. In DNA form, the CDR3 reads TGCGCCAGCAGCACCCCCCGGGACAGAAGGACTGGATCTTCCTACGAGCAGTACTTC. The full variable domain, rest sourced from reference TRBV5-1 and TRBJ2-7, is KAGVTQTPRYLIKTRGQQVTLSCSPISGHRSVSWYQQTPGQGLQFLFEYFSETQRNKGNFPGRFSGRQFSNSRSEMNVSTLELGDSALYLCASSTPRDRRTGSSYEQYFGPGTRLTVT.

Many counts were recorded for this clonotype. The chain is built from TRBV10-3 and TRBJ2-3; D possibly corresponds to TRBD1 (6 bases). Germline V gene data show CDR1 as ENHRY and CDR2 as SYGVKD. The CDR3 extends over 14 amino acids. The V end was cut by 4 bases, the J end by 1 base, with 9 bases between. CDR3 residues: CAISGWTGTDTQYF. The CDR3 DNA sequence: TGTGCCATCAGTGGTTGGACAGGCACAGATACGCAGTATTTT.

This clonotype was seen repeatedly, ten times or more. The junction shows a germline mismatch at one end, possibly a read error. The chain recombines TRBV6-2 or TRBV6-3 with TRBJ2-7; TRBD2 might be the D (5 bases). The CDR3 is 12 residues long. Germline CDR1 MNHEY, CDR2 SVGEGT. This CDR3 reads CASSLPGRTPDF. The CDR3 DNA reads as TGTGCCAGCAGTCTCCCCGGACGGACTCCGGACTTC.

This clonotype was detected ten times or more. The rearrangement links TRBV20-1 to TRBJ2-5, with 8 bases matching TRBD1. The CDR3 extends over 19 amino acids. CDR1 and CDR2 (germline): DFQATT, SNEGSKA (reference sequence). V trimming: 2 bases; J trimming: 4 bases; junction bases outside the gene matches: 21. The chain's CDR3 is CSARKVLRDRLTGRETQYF. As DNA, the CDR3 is TGCAGTGCTAGAAAGGTCTTAAGGGACAGGTTAACTGGTCGAGAGACCCAGTACTTC.

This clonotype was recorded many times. The CDR3 DNA reads as TGTGCCAGCAGTTTAGGGACAGGCGAGCAGTACTTC. Residues: CASSLGTGEQYF. The chain has TRBV27 and TRBJ2-7, with TRBD1 matching 8 bases. This CDR3 is 12 amino acids long. Germline V gene data show CDR1 as MNHEY and CDR2 as SMNVEV (reference sequence). V shed 2 bases, J shed 6 bases, and the junction held 0 bases outside the gene matches.

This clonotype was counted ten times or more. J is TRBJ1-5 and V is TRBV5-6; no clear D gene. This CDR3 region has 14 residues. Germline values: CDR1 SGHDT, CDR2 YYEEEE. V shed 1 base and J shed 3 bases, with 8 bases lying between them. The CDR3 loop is CASSLSGYNQPQHF. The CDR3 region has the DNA TGTGCCAGCAGCTTGTCCGGATACAATCAGCCCCAGCATTTT. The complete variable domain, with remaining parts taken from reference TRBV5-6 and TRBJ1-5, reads DAGVTQSPTHLIKTRGQQVTLRCSPKSGHDTVSWYQQALGQGPQFIFQYYEEEERQRGNFPDRFSGHQFPNYSSELNVNALLLGDSALYLCASSLSGYNQPQHFGDGTRLSIL.

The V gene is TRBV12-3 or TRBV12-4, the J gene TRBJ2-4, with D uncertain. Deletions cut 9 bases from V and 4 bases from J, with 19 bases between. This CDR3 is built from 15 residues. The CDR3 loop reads CASQLSWQQKNIQYF. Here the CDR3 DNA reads TGTGCCAGTCAGTTGTCCTGGCAGCAGAAAAACATTCAGTACTTC.

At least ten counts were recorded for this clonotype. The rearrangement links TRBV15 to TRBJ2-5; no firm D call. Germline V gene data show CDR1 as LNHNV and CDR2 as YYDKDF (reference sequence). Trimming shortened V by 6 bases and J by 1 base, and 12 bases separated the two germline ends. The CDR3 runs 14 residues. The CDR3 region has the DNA TGTGCCACCAGTTTTGGGCAGCTCCAAGAGACCCAGTACTTC. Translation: CATSFGQLQETQYF.

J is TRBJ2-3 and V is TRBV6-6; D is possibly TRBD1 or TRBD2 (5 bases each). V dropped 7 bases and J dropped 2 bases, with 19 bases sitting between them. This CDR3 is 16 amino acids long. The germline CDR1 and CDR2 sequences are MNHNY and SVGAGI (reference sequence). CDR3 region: CASKGGGASVTDTQYF. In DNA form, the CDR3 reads TGTGCCAGCAAAGGAGGTGGGGCCTCGGTCACAGATACGCAGTATTTT.

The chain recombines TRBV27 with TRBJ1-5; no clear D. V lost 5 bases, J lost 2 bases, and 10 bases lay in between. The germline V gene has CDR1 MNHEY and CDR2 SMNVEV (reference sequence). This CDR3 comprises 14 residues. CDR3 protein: CASSHSDGNQPQHF. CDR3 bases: TGTGCCAGCAGTCACTCGGACGGCAATCAGCCCCAGCATTTT.

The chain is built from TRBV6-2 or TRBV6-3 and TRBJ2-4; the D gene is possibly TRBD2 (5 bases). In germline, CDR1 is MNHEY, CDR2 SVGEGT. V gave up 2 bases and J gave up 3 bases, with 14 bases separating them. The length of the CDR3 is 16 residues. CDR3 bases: TGTGCCAGCAGTTACGGAGTCGCGGGTAACAAAAACATTCAGTACTTC. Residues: CASSYGVAGNKNIQYF.

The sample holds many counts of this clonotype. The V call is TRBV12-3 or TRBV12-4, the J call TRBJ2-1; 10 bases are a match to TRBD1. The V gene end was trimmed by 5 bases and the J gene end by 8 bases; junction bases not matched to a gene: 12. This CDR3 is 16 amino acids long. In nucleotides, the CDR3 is TGTGCCAGCAGTCCCCTCGGGACAGGGGATGCGGATGAGCAGTTCTTC. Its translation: CASSPLGTGDADEQFF.

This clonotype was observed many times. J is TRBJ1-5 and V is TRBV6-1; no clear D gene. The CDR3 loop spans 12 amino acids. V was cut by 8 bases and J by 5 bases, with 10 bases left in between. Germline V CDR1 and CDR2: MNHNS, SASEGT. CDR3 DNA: TGTGCCAGCGGCCCAGATTATCAGCCCCAGCATTTT. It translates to CASGPDYQPQHF.

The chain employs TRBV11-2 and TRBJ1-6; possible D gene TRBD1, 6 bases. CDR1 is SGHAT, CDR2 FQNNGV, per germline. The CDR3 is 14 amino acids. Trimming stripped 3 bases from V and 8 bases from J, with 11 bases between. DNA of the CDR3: TGTGCCAGCAGCTTTGACAGGAATTATTCACCCCTCCACTTT. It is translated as CASSFDRNYSPLHF.

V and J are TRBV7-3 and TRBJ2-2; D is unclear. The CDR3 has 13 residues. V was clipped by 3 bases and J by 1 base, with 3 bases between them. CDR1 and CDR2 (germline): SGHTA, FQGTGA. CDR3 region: CASSFENTGELFF. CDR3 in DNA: TGTGCCAGCAGCTTCGAGAACACCGGGGAGCTGTTTTTT.

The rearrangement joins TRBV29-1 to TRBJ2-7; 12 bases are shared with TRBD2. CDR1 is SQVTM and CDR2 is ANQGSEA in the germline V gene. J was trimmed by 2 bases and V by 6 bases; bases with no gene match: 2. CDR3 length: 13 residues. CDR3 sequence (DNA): TGCAGCGTCGGACTAGCGGGAACCTACGAGCAGTACTTC. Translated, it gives CSVGLAGTYEQYF.

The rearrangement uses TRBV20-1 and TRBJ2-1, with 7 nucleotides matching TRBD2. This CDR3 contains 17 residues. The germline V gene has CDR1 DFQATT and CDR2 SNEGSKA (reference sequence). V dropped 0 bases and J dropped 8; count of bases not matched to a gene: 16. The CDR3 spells CSARDRNGDLAGDEQFF. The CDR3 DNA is TGCAGTGCTAGAGATCGAAATGGTGACCTGGCGGGAGATGAGCAGTTCTTC.

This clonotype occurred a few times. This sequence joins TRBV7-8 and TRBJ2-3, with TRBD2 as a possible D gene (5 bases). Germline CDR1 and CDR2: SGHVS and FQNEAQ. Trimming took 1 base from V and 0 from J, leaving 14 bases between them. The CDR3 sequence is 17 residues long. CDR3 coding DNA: TGTGCCAGCAGCTTAGACGGGAACACCCCGAGCACAGATACGCAGTATTTT. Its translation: CASSLDGNTPSTDTQYF. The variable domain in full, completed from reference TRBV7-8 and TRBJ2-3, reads GAGVSQSPRYKVAKRGQDVALRCDPISGHVSLFWYQQALGQGPEFLTYFQNEAQLDKSGLPSDRFFAERPEGSVSTLKIQRTQQEDSAVYLCASSLDGNTPSTDTQYFGPGTRLTVL.

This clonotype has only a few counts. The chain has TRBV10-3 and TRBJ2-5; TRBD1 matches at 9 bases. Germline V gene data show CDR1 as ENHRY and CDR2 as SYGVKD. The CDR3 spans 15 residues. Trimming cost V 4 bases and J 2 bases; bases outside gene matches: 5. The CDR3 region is CAISGGGQGQETQYF. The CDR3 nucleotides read TGTGCCATCAGTGGTGGGGGACAGGGACAAGAGACCCAGTACTTC.

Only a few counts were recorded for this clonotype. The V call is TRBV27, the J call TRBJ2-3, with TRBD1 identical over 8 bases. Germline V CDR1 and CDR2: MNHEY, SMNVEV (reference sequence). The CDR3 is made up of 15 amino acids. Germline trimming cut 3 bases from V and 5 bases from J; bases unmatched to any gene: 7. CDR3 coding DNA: TGTGCCAGCAGTTTCAGTCAGGGGGCCAGAGATACGCAGTATTTT. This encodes CASSFSQGARDTQYF.